The clone carrying this TCR beta chain turned up a few times. One base away lies a much larger clone, so this may be a sequencing read error. The CDR3 carries no conserved terminal phenylalanine or tryptophan, so it likely arises from a read error. TCR beta VDJ and CDR3 profiling used genomic DNA as template. TCRdb recomputed calls from the reads with MiXCR, one row per CDR3 protein. The data contain under 200,000 distinct CDR3 sequences, about 64% of them singletons. The sample is drawn from a study of CD8+CD57+ T cells in acquired aplastic anemia. Background on the study: Quantities of DNA derived from sorted CD4+ and CD8+ cells averaged approximately 3 ug. An average of approximately 11 million reads for CD4+ cells was obtained from healthy donors.

The CDR3 covers 14 residues. CDR1 is SGHRS, CDR2 YFSETQ, per germline. V lost 0 bases, J lost 3 bases, and 8 bases lay in between. This TCR was recovered from a human donor in good health. J is TRBJ2-3 and V is TRBV5-1, with TRBD2 as a possible D gene (5 bases). The sequencing sample was made of sorted CD4+, CD8+, or CD8+CD57+ T cells (not recorded which) from PBMCs. The chain's CDR3 is CASSLEEATDTQYL. The CDR3 DNA sequence: TGCGCCAGCAGCTTGGAGGAGGCGACAGATACGCAGTATCTT.